This TCR beta chain was observed in a study of response to subunit inactivated influenza vaccine. Study conclusions and caveats: Authors proposed each seasonal influenza vaccination draws in few new T cells.

TCRdb called the RT-PCR reads again in MiXCR, with one record for every CDR3 protein. The sample lists about 780,000 distinct CDR3 sequences; 15% to 20% were seen once. As concerns this clonotype: Its target is not known.

V was pared by 4 bases and J by 0 bases, with 7 bases between. This CDR3 is built from 13 residues. This sequence originates from a man aged 45-60 years who received an inactivated influenza vaccine. The V and J genes are TRBV12-3 or TRBV12-4 and TRBJ2-7; tentative D call: TRBD1 (6 bases). The sample here was PBMCs from blood, taken 4 to 6 days after vaccination. CDR3 DNA: TGTGCCAGCAGTTGGACAGCCTCCTACGAGCAGTACTTC. Its protein is CASSWTASYEQYF.